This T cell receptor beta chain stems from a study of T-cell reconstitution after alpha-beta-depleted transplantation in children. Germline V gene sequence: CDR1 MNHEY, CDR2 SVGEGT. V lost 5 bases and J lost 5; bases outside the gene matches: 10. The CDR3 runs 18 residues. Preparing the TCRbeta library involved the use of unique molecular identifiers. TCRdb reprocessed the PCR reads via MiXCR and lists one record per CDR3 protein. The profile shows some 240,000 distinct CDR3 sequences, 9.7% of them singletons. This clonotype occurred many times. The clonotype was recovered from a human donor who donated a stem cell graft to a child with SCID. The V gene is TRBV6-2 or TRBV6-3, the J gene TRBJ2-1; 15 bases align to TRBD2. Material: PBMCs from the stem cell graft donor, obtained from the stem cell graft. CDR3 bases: TGTGCCAGCAGTCCAGGACTAGCGGGGGGGCCGTTCCACAATGAGCAGTTCTTC. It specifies CASSPGLAGGPFHNEQFF.